These T cell receptor beta chains were read from a single sample in a study of cytomegalovirus exposure and HLA in healthy donors. This table comes from immunoSEQ multiplex PCR, and its TCRdb copy is limited to in-frame clones, with some not included. The sample carries about 180,000 clones, approximately 81% recorded once. Sequenced sample: PBMCs. These receptors were taken from a male donor in good health and CMV-seronegative. CDR3s include the opening cysteine and the closing phenylalanine or tryptophan. The D gene is left open where the match is weak. Clone size is given for some rows only: seen once, a few or many times, or a class if the clone is expanded.

- | TRBJ1-5 | - | TRBV27 | CASSPRASPHQPQHF | TGTGCCAGCAGTCCGAGGGCCTCTCCTCATCAGCCCCAGCATTTT
- | TRBJ1-5 | - | TRBV28 | CASSRWGESNQPQHF | TGTGCCAGCAGTCGGTGGGGCGAGAGCAATCAGCCCCAGCATTTT
- | TRBJ2-7 | - | TRBV5-4 | CASSLHPSSYEQYF | TGTGCCAGCAGCTTGCATCCTAGCTCCTACGAGCAGTACTTC
few | TRBJ2-4 | - | TRBV19 | CASRDRGNGIQYF | TGTGCCAGTAGGGACCGGGGGAACGGCATTCAGTACTTC
- | TRBJ2-7 | - | TRBV7-2 | CASSLGPEGHEQYF | TGTGCCAGCAGCTTAGGCCCGGAGGGCCACGAGCAGTACTTC
- | TRBJ2-5 | TRBD1 | TRBV9 | CASSPGAGGGETQYF | TGTGCCAGCAGCCCCGGGGCAGGGGGCGGGGAGACCCAGTACTTC
- | TRBJ2-5 | TRBD1 | TRBV6-5 | CASSPTDRKETQYF | TGTGCCAGCAGTCCAACGGACAGGAAAGAGACCCAGTACTTC
- | TRBJ2-7 | - | TRBV4-1 | CASSQFLTEIYEQYF | TGCGCCAGCAGCCAATTTCTCACCGAGATATACGAGCAGTACTTC
- | TRBJ2-3 | - | TRBV5-4 | CASSTGFSSTDTQYF | TGTGCCAGCAGCACAGGGTTCTCTAGCACAGATACGCAGTATTTT
few | TRBJ2-3 | TRBD2 | TRBV27 | CASSLGLAGGYNTDTQYF | TGTGCCAGCAGTTTGGGACTAGCGGGAGGGTATAACACAGATACGCAGTATTTT
- | TRBJ1-2 | TRBD1 | TRBV7-9 | CASSLDRAYGYTF | TGTGCCAGCAGCTTGGACAGGGCCTATGGCTACACCTTC
- | TRBJ2-7 | - | TRBV20-1 | CSARGPREQYF | TGCAGTGCTAGGGGCCCGCGCGAGCAGTACTTC
- | TRBJ1-1 | - | TRBV5-1 | CASSLRWAENTEAFF | TGCGCCAGCAGCTTGCGCTGGGCAGAGAACACTGAAGCTTTCTTT
- | TRBJ2-3 | - | TRBV27 | CASSRGGSTDTQYF | TGTGCCAGCAGCCGTGGCGGAAGCACAGATACGCAGTATTTT
- | TRBJ2-6 | TRBD2 | TRBV18 | CASSPGLAPGANVLTF | TGTGCCAGCTCTCCCGGACTAGCGCCTGGGGCCAACGTCCTGACTTTC
- | TRBJ2-1 | TRBD2 | TRBV9 | CASSPGRGGYNEQFF | TGTGCCAGCAGCCCAGGCCGGGGGGGCTACAATGAGCAGTTCTTC
- | TRBJ2-2 | TRBD2 | TRBV10-2 | CASNLAGITGELFF | TGCGCCAGCAACCTAGCGGGGATCACCGGGGAGCTGTTTTTT
- | TRBJ2-3 | - | TRBV6-5 | CASSRASFDTQYF | TGTGCCAGCAGTCGAGCTTCCTTCGATACGCAGTATTTT
- | TRBJ2-2 | - | TRBV18 | CASSMAGTSNTGELFF | TGTGCCAGCTCTATGGCCGGGACTTCGAACACCGGGGAGCTGTTTTTT
- | TRBJ2-1 | TRBD2 | TRBV27 | CASSAGLAGGPGYNEQFF | TGTGCCAGCAGTGCCGGACTAGCGGGAGGGCCGGGTTACAATGAGCAGTTCTTC
once | TRBJ2-5 | - | TRBV28 | CASSLSGTQYF | TGTGCCAGCAGTTTATCGGGGACCCAGTACTTC
- | TRBJ2-2 | TRBD1 | TRBV7-9 | CASSRGQVNTGELFF | TGTGCCAGCAGCAGGGGACAGGTTAACACCGGGGAGCTGTTTTTT
- | TRBJ2-7 | TRBD1 | TRBV28 | CASSLRTGGSYEQYF | TGTGCCAGCAGTTTAAGGACAGGGGGCTCCTACGAGCAGTACTTC
- | TRBJ2-7 | TRBD2 | TRBV6-5 | CASSPLAGALNEQYF | TGTGCCAGCAGTCCCCTAGCGGGAGCTCTCAACGAGCAGTACTTC
- | TRBJ2-7 | TRBD1 | TRBV7-2 | CASSLSGTGLHEQYF | TGTGCCAGCAGCTTATCCGGGACAGGGCTTCACGAGCAGTACTTC
once | TRBJ2-7 | - | TRBV9 | CASSVAFGSSYEQYF | TGTGCCAGCAGCGTAGCTTTTGGTAGCTCCTACGAGCAGTACTTC
- | TRBJ1-4 | - | TRBV5-6 | CASSLGQARANEKLFF | TGTGCCAGCAGCTTGGGACAGGCCCGGGCTAATGAAAAACTGTTTTTT
- | TRBJ1-2 | - | TRBV7-2 | CASSFQGNYGYTF | TGTGCCAGCAGCTTCCAGGGAAACTATGGCTACACCTTC